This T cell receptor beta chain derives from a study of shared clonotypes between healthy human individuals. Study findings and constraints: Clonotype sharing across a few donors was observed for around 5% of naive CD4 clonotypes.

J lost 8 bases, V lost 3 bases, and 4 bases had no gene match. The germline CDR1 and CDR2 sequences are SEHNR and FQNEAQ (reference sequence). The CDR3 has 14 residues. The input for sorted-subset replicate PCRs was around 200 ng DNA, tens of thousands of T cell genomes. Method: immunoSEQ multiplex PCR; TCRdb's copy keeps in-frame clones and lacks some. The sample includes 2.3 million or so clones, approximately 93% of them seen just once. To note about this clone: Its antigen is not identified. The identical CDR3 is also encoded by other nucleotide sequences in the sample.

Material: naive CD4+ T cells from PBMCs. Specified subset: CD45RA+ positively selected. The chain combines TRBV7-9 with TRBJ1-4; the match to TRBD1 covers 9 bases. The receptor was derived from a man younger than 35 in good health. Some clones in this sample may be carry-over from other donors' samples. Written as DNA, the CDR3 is TGTGCCAGCAGCTTTCGGACAGGGGACGAAAAACTGTTTTTT. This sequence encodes CASSFRTGDEKLFF.